This T cell receptor beta chain was identified during a study of blood T cell repertoires in COVID-19. Across the study: COVID-19 samples collected from the United States, Italy and Spain covered acute and convalescent phases.

Here immunoSEQ multiplex PCR was the method, and the copy in TCRdb shows in-frame clones only, minus some. The table includes about 380,000 clones, over 75% detected once. Which cohort a participant joined came from the clinical history participants gave. The CDR3 is made up of 15 amino acids. After removal of 3 bases from V and 1 base from J, the junction contained 4 bases not matched to a gene. Germline lookup yields CDR1 LNHDA and CDR2 SQIVND (reference sequence). The chain has TRBV19 and TRBJ2-5; 8 nucleotides align to TRBD1. This clonotype originated in a man aged 30-40 years who had recovered from COVID-19. Sequenced: PBMCs or T cells enriched from blood (not recorded which). The CDR3 DNA follows: TGTGCCAGTAGTATTTTAGGACAGGGCCAAGAGACCCAGTACTTC. This sequence encodes CASSILGQGQETQYF.